The 2 T cell receptor beta chains listed next were all sequenced from one sample in a study of blood T cell repertoires in COVID-19. Method: immunoSEQ multiplex PCR; TCRdb's copy keeps in-frame clones and lacks some. In the table there are hundreds of thousands of clones, around 85% of which are singletons. Sequenced material: PBMCs or T cells enriched from blood (not recorded which). The receptors stem from a woman aged 45-65 years in a cohort exposed to, infected with or recovered from COVID-19 (not recorded which).

The chain has TRBV15 and TRBJ2-7; weak D call: TRBD2 (6 bases). The CDR3 has 16 residues. Looked up from germline, CDR1 is LNHNV and CDR2 is YYDKDF (reference sequence). The V end was cut by 5 bases, the J end by 3 bases, with 20 bases between. CDR3 in amino acids: CATSSGVGGIVYEQYF. The CDR3 bases are TGTGCCACCAGCTCTGGGGTCGGGGGAATAGTCTACGAGCAGTACTTC.

V is TRBV29-1 and J is TRBJ1-3, with D maybe TRBD1 (6 bases). The ends were cut back, 4 bases at V and 3 bases at J, with 13 bases in the middle. Germline loops: CDR1 SQVTM, CDR2 ANQGSEA. This CDR3 contains 14 residues. The CDR3 loop is CSVGGGLGGNTIYF. CDR3 nucleotides: TGCAGCGTTGGTGGGGGCTTAGGTGGAAACACCATATATTTT.